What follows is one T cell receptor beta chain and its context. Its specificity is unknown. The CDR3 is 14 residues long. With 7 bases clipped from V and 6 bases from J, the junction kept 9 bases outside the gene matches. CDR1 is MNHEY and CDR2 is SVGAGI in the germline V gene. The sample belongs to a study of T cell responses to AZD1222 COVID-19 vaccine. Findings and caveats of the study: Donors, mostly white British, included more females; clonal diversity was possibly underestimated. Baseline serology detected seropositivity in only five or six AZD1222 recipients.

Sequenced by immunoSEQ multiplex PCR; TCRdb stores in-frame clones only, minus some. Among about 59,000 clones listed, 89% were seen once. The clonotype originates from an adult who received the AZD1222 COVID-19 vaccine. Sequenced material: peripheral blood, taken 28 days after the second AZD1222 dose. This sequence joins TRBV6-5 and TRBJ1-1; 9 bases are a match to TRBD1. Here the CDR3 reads CASTPRTGDAEAFF. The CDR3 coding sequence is TGTGCCAGCACCCCCAGGACAGGGGATGCTGAAGCTTTCTTT.